A selection of T cell receptor beta chains follows, all from one sample in a study of T cells after somatic rescue of genetic block. The table came from immunoSEQ multiplex PCR; TCRdb's copy has only in-frame clones and leaves some out. The repertoire holds tens of thousands of clones, with about 90% as singletons. The sample comprised peripheral blood mononuclear cells (PBMCs). The receptor source for this set is a man in his forties. Each CDR3 is given with its conserved first and last residue. The D gene is left open where the match is weak. Not every row has a clone size; where given, it reads once, few, many or a size class.

TGTGCCAGCAGAACCGGGACAGGGATCTACGAGCAGTACTTC	CASRTGTGIYEQYF	TRBV2	TRBJ2-7	.	TRBD1
TGTGCCAGCACTTTGGGGTCCTATGGCTACACCTTC	CASTLGSYGYTF	TRBV6-5	TRBJ1-2	.	.
TGTGCCAGCGGGACAGGGGCCGAATGGACGGCTAATGAAAAACTGTTTTTT	CASGTGAEWTANEKLFF	TRBV28	TRBJ1-4	.	TRBD1
TGTGCCAGCAGCCGGGGACGGAGAACGGAGACCCAGTACTTC	CASSRGRRTETQYF	TRBV7-2	TRBJ2-5	.	.
TGTGCCAGCAGTCTGCAATACGAGCAGTACTTC	CASSLQYEQYF	TRBV28	TRBJ2-7	.	.
TGCGCCAGCAGCCAAGAGCCGAAGGGGAGCTATGGCTACACCTTC	CASSQEPKGSYGYTF	TRBV4-3	TRBJ1-2	.	.
TGTGCCAGCAGCCAAGGGTACGAATATGAAGCTTTCTTT	CASSQGYEYEAFF	TRBV14	TRBJ1-1	once	.
TGCGCCAGCAGTGAGCCTAGCCCCTACAATGAGCAGTTCTTC	CASSEPSPYNEQFF	TRBV10-1	TRBJ2-1	.	.
TGTGCCAGCACCTTAAACGGAGCAGGAGCGAACACTGAAGCTTTCTTT	CASTLNGAGANTEAFF	TRBV2	TRBJ1-1	.	.
TGTGCCAGCAGTCATACTAGCGGGAGGAACAATGAGCAGTTCTTC	CASSHTSGRNNEQFF	TRBV6-5	TRBJ2-1	.	TRBD2
TGTGCCAGCAGCGCGCGACTAGTTTGGCAAGAGACCCAGTACTTC	CASSARLVWQETQYF	TRBV9	TRBJ2-5	.	.
TGTGCCGGCAGTTATAGGGACCGGGGTAACGCTGAAGCTTTCTTT	CAGSYRDRGNAEAFF	TRBV6-5	TRBJ1-1	.	.
TGTGCCAGCAGACTCGACACCCTGGGGGACACTGAAGCTTTCTTT	CASRLDTLGDTEAFF	TRBV7-9	TRBJ1-1	.	.
TGCGCCAGCAGCCCAAACCTTGGGCTAGCGGGAGCGAATGAGCAGTTCTTC	CASSPNLGLAGANEQFF	TRBV4-3	TRBJ2-1	.	TRBD2
TGCGCCAGCAGCTTGGCCAACAGCGGGGGAGGAGATACGCAGTATTTT	CASSLANSGGGDTQYF	TRBV5-1	TRBJ2-3	.	TRBD2
TGTGCCAGCAGCGGTGACAGGGGGTCAACTTCACCCCTCCACTTT	CASSGDRGSTSPLHF	TRBV9	TRBJ1-6	.	TRBD1
TGCGCCAGCAGCTTGGTAAGCGCTACTAGCTCCTACAATGAGCAGTTCTTC	CASSLVSATSSYNEQFF	TRBV5-1	TRBJ2-1	.	.
TGTGCTAGTGGTTCGGAGGGGGGCTACGAGCAGTACTTC	CASGSEGGYEQYF	TRBV12-5	TRBJ2-7	once	.
TGTGCCAGCAGCTTGGGAGGGTTCAACTCAGATACGCAGTATTTT	CASSLGGFNSDTQYF	TRBV5-4	TRBJ2-3	.	.
TGTGCCAGCAGCGCACAGGGCGCTGAGCAGTTCTTC	CASSAQGAEQFF	TRBV11-3	TRBJ2-1	.	.
TGCGCCAGCAGCCAGGCTTATGCCTCACCCCTCCACTTT	CASSQAYASPLHF	TRBV4-1	TRBJ1-6	few	.
TGCGCCAGCAGCTTGGGGGGCCGTCCCCCTCTCTACAATGAGCAGTTCTTC	CASSLGGRPPLYNEQFF	TRBV5-1	TRBJ2-1	.	.
TGCGCCAGCAGCCAAGTTGGCATCCCACTAGCGGGTACAGATACGCAGTATTTT	CASSQVGIPLAGTDTQYF	TRBV4-3	TRBJ2-3	.	TRBD2
TGTGCCTGGAGGGGGACAGCGAACACCGGGGAGCTGTTTTTT	CAWRGTANTGELFF	TRBV30	TRBJ2-2	.	TRBD1
TGTGCCAGCAGCTTTGGACAGGGGGAAATAGAGACCCAGTACTTC	CASSFGQGEIETQYF	TRBV7-6	TRBJ2-5	once	TRBD1
TGTGCCAGCAGTTACTCGAGAGGGTACTATGGCTACACCTTC	CASSYSRGYYGYTF	TRBV6-5	TRBJ1-2	.	.
TGTGCCAGCAGTTATCGTGGGGGAAGAGAAAAACTGTTTTTT	CASSYRGGREKLFF	TRBV6-5	TRBJ1-4	few	.
TGTGCCACCGAGGGAAGAACGGATGAAAAACTGTTTTTT	CATEGRTDEKLFF	TRBV6-6	TRBJ1-4	.	.
TGTGCCAGCAGAACACCGGGACTTCAGAACAATGAGCAGTTCTTC	CASRTPGLQNNEQFF	TRBV6-1	TRBJ2-1	.	.
TGTGCTAGTGGTTTGGGGCAGGTTGGGGAAAAACTGTTTTTT	CASGLGQVGEKLFF	TRBV12-5	TRBJ1-4	.	.
TGTGCCAGCAGCCTAGCTCGGAACACTGAAGCTTTCTTT	CASSLARNTEAFF	TRBV14	TRBJ1-1	.	.
TGCAGCGTTGTCACGGGGGGACAGGGTTACGAGCAGTACTTC	CSVVTGGQGYEQYF	TRBV29-1	TRBJ2-7	.	TRBD1
TGTGCCAGCAGCCCTCCAGCCGGGGCCTCTGGGGCCAACGTCCTGACTTTC	CASSPPAGASGANVLTF	TRBV7-9	TRBJ2-6	.	.
TGTGCCAGCAGCTTAATAGGGGGGAACACTGAAGCTTTCTTT	CASSLIGGNTEAFF	TRBV7-3	TRBJ1-1	.	.
TGTGCCAGCACCCCGGGGGGCGAGGAGACCCAGTACTTC	CASTPGGEETQYF	TRBV11-2	TRBJ2-5	.	.
TGTGCCATCAGTGAGGGGGAGGGGGTCGACGAGCAGTACTTC	CAISEGEGVDEQYF	TRBV10-3	TRBJ2-7	.	.
TGTGCCAGCAGTCCGGTACGGGGCTACGAGCAGTACTTC	CASSPVRGYEQYF	TRBV27	TRBJ2-7	.	.
TGTGCCAGCAGCTCAACTACCCCGGGGACTAGCACAGATACGCAGTATTTT	CASSSTTPGTSTDTQYF	TRBV7-8	TRBJ2-3	.	.
TGTGCCAGTAGTATAGACGGGGGGCTAGCAATGGGTGAGCAGTTCTTC	CASSIDGGLAMGEQFF	TRBV19	TRBJ2-1	.	.
TGTGCCAGCAGCTTCCCACAGGTTGTTAGGGTAAATGAGCAGTTCTTC	CASSFPQVVRVNEQFF	TRBV5-6	TRBJ2-1	.	.
TGCGCCAGCAGCCCCCCAGGGGGGACCGACTCCCTCTATGGCTACACCTTC	CASSPPGGTDSLYGYTF	TRBV4-1	TRBJ1-2	.	TRBD1
TGCGCCAGCAGCTTGAATAGGGACGGTGAAAAACTGTTTTTT	CASSLNRDGEKLFF	TRBV5-1	TRBJ1-4	.	.
TGTGCCAGCAGCCAAGACTCTGGGTCCTACGAGCAGTACTTC	CASSQDSGSYEQYF	TRBV4-2	TRBJ2-7	.	.
TGTGCCAGCAGTTTGGAGGGGGCCAATCAGCCCCAGCATTTT	CASSLEGANQPQHF	TRBV27	TRBJ1-5	.	TRBD1
TGTGCCAGTAGTATTCAGGCGGTAGGGCATGTTTTGGATGGCTACACCTTC	CASSIQAVGHVLDGYTF	TRBV19	TRBJ1-2	.	.
TGTGCCAGCACCACCTCCGGGACAGGGGGAAGTGAGCAGTTCTTC	CASTTSGTGGSEQFF	TRBV27	TRBJ2-1	.	TRBD1
TGTGCCAGCAGCTTGGTGGGAGGTAGCAATCAGCCCCAGCATTTT	CASSLVGGSNQPQHF	TRBV7-9	TRBJ1-5	.	.
TGTGCCAGCAGTGAACCGGGACTAGCTACCAATGAGCAGTTCTTC	CASSEPGLATNEQFF	TRBV25-1	TRBJ2-1	.	TRBD2
TGTGCCAGCAGCTTGCGTGTTCTGCGTCCTACGGACAATCAGCCCCAGCATTTT	CASSLRVLRPTDNQPQHF	TRBV5-5	TRBJ1-5	.	.
TGTGCCTGGAGGGTCGCAGGGACCGTGAGGACAGATACGCAGTATTTT	CAWRVAGTVRTDTQYF	TRBV30	TRBJ2-3	.	.
TGTGCCAGCTCCCCAACCCCCCGCAGGGAGGCCTCCTACGAGCAGTACTTC	CASSPTPRREASYEQYF	TRBV18	TRBJ2-7	.	.
TGTGCCAGCAGACCGGGACAGAAGAGCTCCTACGAGCAGTACTTC	CASRPGQKSSYEQYF	TRBV27	TRBJ2-7	.	TRBD1
TGTGCCAGCAGCGTGGGACTAGCGACAGATACGCAGTATTTT	CASSVGLATDTQYF	TRBV11-2	TRBJ2-3	once	TRBD2
TGTGCCAGCAGTTACAGTTTTCGGACTGAAGCTTTCTTT	CASSYSFRTEAFF	TRBV6-6	TRBJ1-1	few	.
TGTGCCAGCAGTTTGGAAACAGGGGTTCGCTACACCTTC	CASSLETGVRYTF	TRBV28	TRBJ1-2	.	TRBD1
TGTGCCAGCAGGAAGTGGAAGGCGCGGGGATACTACGAGCAGTACTTC	CASRKWKARGYYEQYF	TRBV12-1	TRBJ2-7	.	.